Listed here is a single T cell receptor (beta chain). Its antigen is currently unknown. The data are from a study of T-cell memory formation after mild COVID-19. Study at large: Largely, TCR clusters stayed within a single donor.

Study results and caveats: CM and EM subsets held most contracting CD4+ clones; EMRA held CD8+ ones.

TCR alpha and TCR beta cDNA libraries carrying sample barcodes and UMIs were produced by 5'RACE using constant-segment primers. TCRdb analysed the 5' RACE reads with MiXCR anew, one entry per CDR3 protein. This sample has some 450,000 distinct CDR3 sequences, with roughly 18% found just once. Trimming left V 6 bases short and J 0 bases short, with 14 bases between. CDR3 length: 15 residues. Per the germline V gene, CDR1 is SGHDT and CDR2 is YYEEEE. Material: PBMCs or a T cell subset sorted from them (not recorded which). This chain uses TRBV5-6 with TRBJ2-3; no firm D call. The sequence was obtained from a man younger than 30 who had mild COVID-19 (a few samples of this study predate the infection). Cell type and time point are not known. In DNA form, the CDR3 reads TGTGCCAGCACCCCGACGATAACTAGCACAGATACGCAGTATTTT. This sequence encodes CASTPTITSTDTQYF.